Presented here are 29 T cell receptor beta chains from one specimen sequenced in a study of shared clonotypes between healthy human individuals. Sequenced by immunoSEQ multiplex PCR; TCRdb stores in-frame clones only, minus some. The sample yields roughly 1,800,000 clones, around 96% seen once. Positive CCR7 selection of CD45RO-negative cells yielded the naive CD8 cells, and terminally differentiated effector memory CD45RA+ cells were excluded. The sequenced material came from naive CD8+ T cells sorted from blood. The receptors were sampled from a man between 18 and 29 years old in good health.

This rearrangement joins TRBV6-5 to TRBJ2-7, with 13 bases aligning to TRBD2. The J segment lost 2 bases and the V segment lost 7 bases, leaving 2 bases of the junction unmatched. CDR3 length: 14 amino acids. Looked up from germline, CDR1 is MNHEY and CDR2 is SVGAGI. The chain's CDR3 is CASKLAGGPYEQYF. The CDR3, as DNA: TGTGCCAGCAAACTAGCGGGAGGGCCCTACGAGCAGTACTTC.

V usage is TRBV29-1 and J usage is TRBJ1-5; TRBD1 agrees at 7 bases. CDR1 is SQVTM, CDR2 ANQGSEA, per germline. This CDR3 spans 15 amino acids. V lost 8 bases, J lost 5 bases, and 15 bases stayed unmatched. CDR3 sequence reads: CSLPTNSGGDQPQHF. The CDR3 nucleotides read TGCAGCTTACCGACGAATTCAGGGGGGGATCAGCCCCAGCATTTT.

The V and J genes are TRBV10-1 and TRBJ2-5, with D perhaps matching TRBD1 (6 bases). The germline V and J ends were trimmed by 0 bases and 4 bases, with 15 bases remaining between them. Germline V lookup: CDR1 WNHNN, CDR2 SYGVQD (reference sequence). This CDR3 is built from 16 residues. The CDR3 DNA reads as TGCGCCAGCAGTGAGTCGGCGGCAGGGGTAGGAGAGACCCAGTACTTC. This codes for CASSESAAGVGETQYF.

This chain links TRBV5-4 with TRBJ1-2, with 8 bases lining up with TRBD1. The V gene end was trimmed by 1 base and the J gene end by 5 bases; junction bases not matched to a gene: 1. CDR1 and CDR2 from the germline V gene are SGHNT and YYREEE (reference sequence). The CDR3 covers 13 residues. CDR3 sequence (DNA): TGTGCCAGCAGCTTGTGGACAGGGTATGGCTACACCTTC. Translated: CASSLWTGYGYTF.

The chain is built from TRBV27 and TRBJ1-5; D is undetermined. Germline-derived CDR1 and CDR2 are MNHEY and SMNVEV (reference sequence). The V end lost 9 bases, the J end lost 6 bases, and 12 bases lay between the germline ends. The length of the CDR3 is 12 residues. DNA for the CDR3: TGTGCCAGACTTTCCCGGAGTCAGCCCCAGCATTTT. Translation: CARLSRSQPQHF.

The chain combines TRBV13 with TRBJ2-7, with TRBD2 as a possible D gene (6 bases). The V gene lost 3 bases and the J gene lost 6 bases, with 21 bases spanning the gap. The CDR3 is made up of 16 amino acids. Looked up from germline, CDR1 is PRHDT and CDR2 is FYEKMQ (reference sequence). CDR3 DNA sequence: TGTGCCAGCAGCTTTACCCCGGGAGCAAGTCCCCTCGAGCAGTACTTC. Translated: CASSFTPGASPLEQYF.

J is TRBJ2-5 and V is TRBV7-3; D uncertain. V was pared by 4 bases and J by 5 bases, with 5 bases between. Germline V gene lookup returns CDR1 SGHTA and CDR2 FQGTGA. The CDR3 covers 11 residues. The CDR3 DNA sequence: TGTGCCAGCAGCTCTTCGGAGACCCAGTACTTC. Its protein is CASSSSETQYF.

Regarding this clone: This sample also contains other DNA sequences that code for the same CDR3. The chain is built from TRBV19 and TRBJ1-5, with 8 bases identical to TRBD1. CDR1 LNHDA and CDR2 SQIVND come from the germline V gene (reference sequence). This CDR3 region has 15 residues. V lost 7 bases and J lost 4; bases outside the gene matches: 9. The CDR3: CASTADREGNQPQHF. The CDR3 DNA is TGTGCCAGTACCGCGGACAGGGAAGGGAATCAGCCCCAGCATTTT.

As for this clone: The junction and the germline gene differ at one end; a read error may be behind it. The chain couples TRBV30 to TRBJ2-1; weak D call: TRBD2 (5 bases). The germline CDR1 and CDR2 sequences are GTSNPN and SVGIG (reference sequence). There are 12 residues in the CDR3. CDR3 loop: CAWSAGNNGQFF. The CDR3, as DNA: TGTGCCTGGAGTGCGGGAAACAATGGGCAGTTCTTC.

To note about this clone: This CDR3 is also generated by other DNA sequences in the sample. V usage is TRBV6-5 and J usage is TRBJ1-1; no firm D call. Germline CDR1 is MNHEY and CDR2 is SVGAGI. V lost 2 bases to trimming and J lost 1 base, with 8 bases between them. The CDR3 loop spans 14 amino acids. CDR3 residues: CASSYGVGNTEAFF. In DNA, the CDR3 is TGTGCCAGCAGTTACGGTGTGGGGAACACTGAAGCTTTCTTT.

The chain is built from TRBV7-8 and TRBJ1-4; no reliable D call. Trimming removed 3 bases from V and 4 bases from J, with 3 bases in between. The CDR3 spans 12 residues. Germline values: CDR1 SGHVS, CDR2 FQNEAQ. The DNA of the CDR3 is TGTGCCAGCAGCTTCCTTAATGAAAAACTGTTTTTT. The encoded protein is CASSFLNEKLFF.

As for this clone: The same CDR3 can be traced to other DNA sequences in this sample. The gene calls are TRBV7-9 and TRBJ2-3; TRBD1 aligns across 7 bases. The junction had 5 bases not matched to a gene; V was cut back by 5 bases and J by 0 bases. The CDR3 is 15 amino acids. Per germline, CDR1 SEHNR and CDR2 FQNEAQ (reference sequence). The CDR3 region is CASSRTGASTDTQYF. The CDR3 region has the DNA TGTGCCAGCAGCCGAACAGGGGCTAGCACAGATACGCAGTATTTT.

The J gene is TRBJ2-3, the V gene TRBV6-5; D call uncertain. The CDR3 runs to 14 residues. The germline V gene has CDR1 MNHEY and CDR2 SVGAGI. V was pared by 2 bases and J by 4 bases, with 10 bases between. The CDR3 DNA sequence: TGTGCCAGCAGTTACAATGGAGAGTCAGATACGCAGTATTTT. Translating it yields CASSYNGESDTQYF.

V and J are TRBV19 and TRBJ1-1; D possibly corresponds to TRBD1 (6 bases). This CDR3 comprises 12 residues. Germline values: CDR1 LNHDA, CDR2 SQIVND (reference sequence). The V gene lost 6 bases and the J gene lost 6 bases, with 11 bases spanning the gap. CDR3 sequence (DNA): TGTGCCAGTAGGGAACAGGGCCCTGAAGCTTTCTTT. Residues: CASREQGPEAFF. The complete variable domain, with remaining parts taken from reference TRBV19 and TRBJ1-1, reads DGGITQSPKYLFRKEGQNVTLSCEQNLNHDAMYWYRQDPGQGLRLIYYSQIVNDFQKGDIAEGYSVSREKKESFPLTVTSAQKNPTAFYLCASREQGPEAFFGQGTRLTVV.

This clone was seen once. The chain recombines TRBV6-5 with TRBJ2-5; the D gene could be TRBD1 or TRBD2 (5 bases each). The DNA end favors TRBJ2-7, so the J call may be wrong. CDR3 length: 11 amino acids. CDR1 and CDR2 (germline): MNHEY, SVGAGI. The CDR3 protein is CASSTGGEQYF. The CDR3 nucleotides read TGTGCCAGCAGCACTGGGGGCGAGCAGTACTTC.

The chain employs TRBV7-9 and TRBJ1-6; no firm D call. The CDR3 is 19 amino acids. Germline loops: CDR1 SEHNR, CDR2 FQNEAQ (reference sequence). V was pared by 0 bases and J by 0 bases, with 15 bases between. CDR3 nucleotide sequence: TGTGCCAGCAGCTTAGCCCACCAAGGTGGGAGCTCCTATAATTCACCCCTCCACTTT. The encoded protein is CASSLAHQGGSSYNSPLHF.

The chain joins TRBV27 to TRBJ2-7; TRBD1 matches 11 bases. CDR1 and CDR2 (germline): MNHEY, SMNVEV (reference sequence). V lost 3 bases, J lost 3 bases, and 4 bases stayed unmatched. The CDR3 length is 15 residues. The CDR3, as DNA: TGTGCCAGCAGTTTCATCGGGACAGGGGGCTACGAGCAGTACTTC. This translates into CASSFIGTGGYEQYF.

This chain uses TRBV9 with TRBJ2-3; either TRBD1 or TRBD2 may supply D (5 bases each). CDR3 length equals 17 residues. V gave up 0 bases and J gave up 6 bases, with 20 bases separating them. Germline lookup yields CDR1 SGDLS and CDR2 YYNGEE. This CDR3 reads CASSVANVGPGLDTQYF. CDR3 coding DNA: TGTGCCAGCAGCGTAGCTAATGTGGGACCTGGGTTGGATACGCAGTATTTT.

The chain couples TRBV6-5 to TRBJ2-1, with no clear D. V was cut by 7 bases and J by 7 bases, with 8 bases left in between. Germline V gene lookup returns CDR1 MNHEY and CDR2 SVGAGI. The CDR3 loop spans 11 amino acids. CDR3 loop: CASKKSNEQFF. The CDR3 nucleotides read TGTGCCAGCAAAAAGAGTAATGAGCAGTTCTTC.

This chain uses TRBV28 with TRBJ1-2; 8 nucleotides match TRBD1. V trimming: 4 bases; J trimming: 1 base; junction bases outside the gene matches: 5. The CDR3 contains 15 residues. Germline values: CDR1 MDHEN, CDR2 SYDVKM. The CDR3 spells CASSSGTGFNYGYTF. The CDR3 DNA follows: TGTGCCAGCAGTTCCGGGACAGGTTTTAACTATGGCTACACCTTC.

The chain links TRBV2 to TRBJ2-7; D is perhaps TRBD1 or TRBD2 (5 bases each). CDR1 is SNHLY, CDR2 FYNNEI, per germline. This CDR3 is built from 14 residues. V was clipped by 5 bases and J by 2 bases, with 13 bases between them. CDR3 in amino acids: CASSSGTVTYEQYF. The CDR3 DNA follows: TGTGCCAGCAGTTCCGGGACGGTTACCTACGAGCAGTACTTC.

V gene TRBV19 combines with J gene TRBJ1-1; no clear D. This CDR3 is 12 amino acids long. V lost 3 bases to trimming and J lost 7 bases, with 9 bases between them. The germline gives CDR1 LNHDA, CDR2 SQIVND (reference sequence). This CDR3 reads CASSMGSIEAFF. The DNA of the CDR3 is TGTGCCAGTAGTATGGGCAGCATTGAAGCTTTCTTT.

The genes are TRBV10-2 and TRBJ2-7, with 8 bases lining up with TRBD2. Germline values: CDR1 WSHSY, CDR2 SAAADI. CDR3 length: 13 amino acids. V was clipped by 11 bases and J by 3 bases; unmatched bases: 9. CDR3 in amino acids: CAVEVAGFYEQYF. The CDR3 nucleotides are TGCGCCGTAGAGGTAGCGGGGTTCTACGAGCAGTACTTC.

This chain connects TRBV7-9 to TRBJ2-1, with 11 bases matching TRBD2. V shed 4 bases and J 5 bases; nucleotides not matched to a gene: 7. This CDR3 is 16 amino acids long. The germline V gene encodes CDR1 SEHNR and CDR2 FQNEAQ (reference sequence). The CDR3: CASSSVAGGPHNEQFF. The DNA of the CDR3 is TGTGCCAGCAGCTCCGTAGCGGGGGGGCCCCACAATGAGCAGTTCTTC.

The V gene is TRBV6-1, the J gene TRBJ1-6, with D maybe TRBD1 (5 bases). This CDR3 is built from 16 residues. The germline V and J ends were trimmed by 4 bases and 6 bases, with 16 bases remaining between them. Germline CDR1 MNHNS, CDR2 SASEGT. The CDR3 sequence: CASSGSIAGLNSPLHF. Here the CDR3 DNA reads TGTGCCAGCAGTGGGTCAATAGCGGGGCTTAATTCACCCCTCCACTTT.

This chain uses TRBV5-4 with TRBJ2-7; no clear D. Germline CDR1 and CDR2: SGHNT and YYREEE (reference sequence). The CDR3 has 13 residues. The V and J ends lost 5 bases and 3 bases respectively, with 12 bases between them. CDR3 sequence: CASSPAGSYEQYF. In DNA form, the CDR3 reads TGTGCCAGCAGTCCCGCAGGCAGCTACGAGCAGTACTTC.

This chain links TRBV5-1 with TRBJ1-6; 7 nucleotides line up with TRBD1. Germline V gives CDR1 SGHRS, CDR2 YFSETQ. The CDR3 consists of 15 residues. After removal of 4 bases from V and 8 bases from J, the junction contained 9 bases not matched to a gene. CDR3 nucleotide sequence: TGCGCCAGCAGCCTAAAGACAGGGACCGATTCACCCCTCCACTTT. Amino acids: CASSLKTGTDSPLHF.

This clone was seen only a few times. The same CDR3 can be traced to other DNA sequences in this sample. The rearrangement links TRBV27 to TRBJ2-1; possible D gene TRBD2, 6 bases. With 4 bases removed from V and 5 bases from J, the gap between germline ends came to 9 bases. Germline V lookup: CDR1 MNHEY, CDR2 SMNVEV (reference sequence). The CDR3 has 13 amino acids. The CDR3 here is CASSSGLHNEQFF. In DNA, the CDR3 is TGTGCCAGCAGTTCGGGACTGCACAATGAGCAGTTCTTC.

The chain combines TRBV13 with TRBJ1-2; D may be TRBD1 (5 bases). CDR1 is PRHDT, CDR2 FYEKMQ, per germline (reference sequence). The CDR3 totals 16 residues. Trimming stripped 2 bases from V and 4 bases from J, with 17 bases between. The CDR3 bases are TGTGCCAGCAGCTTAAAGGGGTCCGGTGTAGGCTATGGCTACACCTTC. Encoded protein: CASSLKGSGVGYGYTF.